This T cell receptor beta chain came from a study of Ad26.COV2.S vaccination and SARS-CoV-2 variants (dated by TCRdb to about 2021). The study in broad terms: Donors in the vaccine arm were drawn from COV1001, a multicentre, randomized, double-blind, placebo-controlled phase I-IIa trial testing Ad26.COV2.S in healthy adults. Sequencing of the TCRbeta repertoire served to evaluate the specificity and breadth of SARS-CoV-2-reactive T cell receptors following Ad26.COV2.S vaccination. Ad26.COV2.S was administered intramuscularly at 5 x 10^10 or 1 x 10^11 viral particles, either as a single shot or as two shots given 56 days apart. Trial participants were randomized into five groups of five: low-dose or high-dose Ad26.COV2.S given once or twice, or placebo on both occasions. The TCR-sequenced set comprised about 32 samples: approximately 20 Ad26.COV2.S vaccine recipients, 5 placebo recipients and 8 SARS-CoV-2 convalescent individuals. Blinding of investigators to trial group allocation was maintained during experiments and outcome assessment. Overall results and qualifications from the work: After vaccination, substantial breadth of spike-specific CD8+ and CD4+ T cell responses was reported. Vaccine and placebo recipients had comparable non-spike TCR breadth, which fits with the vaccine containing only spike. The study lacked the statistical power to compare responses across vaccine doses or regimens. Spike-specific TCR breadth was higher in Ad26.COV2.S recipients than in placebo recipients (P = 0.0014). According to the authors, total T cell responses may have been underestimated by the TCR breadth and depth analyses.

For this clone: Its target antigen remains unknown. Within one base of it there is no much larger clone, and no base qualities were kept.

The immunoSEQ Assay was the method used to sequence TCRbeta CDR3 regions. After extraction, genomic DNA underwent amplification by bias-controlled multiplex PCR, followed by high-throughput sequencing. In the paper's pipeline: Collapsing and filtering of sequences were performed to quantify the absolute abundance of each unique TCRbeta CDR3 region. T cell fraction was estimated by normalizing TCRbeta template counts to usable DNA, with usable DNA measured through amplification of reference genes found in all nucleated cells. Repertoire TCRs were annotated as SARS-CoV-2-specific by exact matching of V gene, CDR3 amino acid sequence and J gene to a known reactive TCR set. The reference SARS-CoV-2 TCR set came from MIRA and was filtered for enrichment in COVID-19-positive ImmuneCODE repertoires, removing public or cross-reactive TCRs. Based on the MIRA antigens, annotated TCRs were further analysed at the level of specific ORF or position within ORF. Depth was the summed frequency of annotated unique rearrangements, while breadth was defined as annotated unique rearrangements over total unique productive rearrangements. Two-sided Wilcoxon rank-sum tests were applied when comparing TCR breadth between groups. This is the immuneACCESS table as TCRdb keeps it, with only in-frame sequences that have V and J called. A part of the clones is gone; compared with another copy, unresolved V genes explain less than half, and the rest is unexplained. For V, J and clone size, that table is used; D and trimming come from the DNA. In this sample the table shows roughly 700,000 clones, 89% of which occur a single time. Clones ranked in the top ten supply about 1.5% of the sample.

V sheds 1 base and J sheds 9 bases, leaving 19 bases between their ends. The CDR3 numbers 15 residues from cysteine through phenylalanine. Only the CDR3 portion is preserved as DNA: 45 bases, with reading frame beginning at the first base. In the germline V gene, CDR1 corresponds to SGHDT and CDR2 to YYEEEE. This specimen's treatment or condition label, per the study, means: roughly 19 received Ad26.COV2.S at low or high dose, single or two shots; roughly 5 received placebo; per-sample allocation not given. Repertoires of vaccine and placebo recipients were sequenced from samples collected on day 63 after the first injection. Cohort 1b enrolled 25 adults aged 18-55 years at a single site in Boston, USA, between 29 July and 7 August 2020. Ad26.COV2.S consisted of a replication-incompetent adenovirus type 26 vector by which a prefusion-stabilized SARS-CoV-2 spike protein from the original Wuhan strain was expressed.

The chain employs TRBV5-6 and TRBJ1-2; 6 matching bases give a weak D call of TRBD1. The sequences come from peripheral blood, collected in a trial of Ad26.COV2.S vaccine versus placebo. This clonotype was sampled from a person between 18 and 65 years old who received the Ad26.COV2.S COVID-19 vaccine or a placebo. The nucleotides read TGTGCCAGCAGCTTGAGGGGACCCGGGACATATAGCTACACCTTC. Its translation is CASSLRGPGTYSYTF.